Below, 3 T cell receptor beta chains from the same sample are listed, as sequenced in a study of vaccination effects on CD4 cells after COVID-19. Assay: immunoSEQ multiplex PCR; the TCRdb copy retains only in-frame clones and omits some. Of about 20,000 clones detected, around 74% appear once; the ten largest clones hold roughly 17%. Sequencing was preceded by expansion of antigen-specific CD4+ T cells with viral peptide pools in the ViraFEST assay. Isolation of CD4+ T cells took place after 10 days of culture. This person's SARS-CoV-2 infection, confirmed by PCR, occurred between March and December 2020. These receptors' targets are unknown. Sequencing used CD4+ T cells from PBMCs cultured with SARS-CoV-2 spike peptides, obtained before COVID-19 vaccination. The origin of the receptors is a human donor who had a prior SARS-CoV-2 infection.

The chain joins TRBV5-4 to TRBJ2-5; 9 bases align to TRBD2. V was clipped by 5 bases and J by 5 bases; unmatched bases: 7. Germline V gene lookup returns CDR1 SGHNT and CDR2 YYREEE (reference sequence). The CDR3 totals 14 residues. The CDR3: CASRRAGGRETQYF. Here the CDR3 DNA reads TGTGCCAGCAGGAGAGCGGGAGGCAGGGAGACCCAGTACTTC.

The V gene is TRBV7-8, the J gene TRBJ2-2, with unresolved D. CDR3 length: 12 residues. CDR1 is SGHVS, CDR2 FQNEAQ, per germline. The V end lost 5 bases, the J end lost 5 bases, and 6 bases lay between the germline ends. The CDR3 here is CASSHSTGELFF. CDR3 sequence (DNA): TGTGCCAGCAGCCACAGTACCGGGGAGCTGTTTTTT.

The rearrangement uses TRBV5-4 and TRBJ2-1; no firm D call. Germline CDR1 SGHNT, CDR2 YYREEE (reference sequence). CDR3 length: 12 amino acids. V shed 1 base and J shed 7 bases, with 6 bases lying between them. The CDR3, as DNA: TGTGCCAGCAGCTTGTATCTTAATGAGCAGTTCTTC. Amino acid sequence: CASSLYLNEQFF.